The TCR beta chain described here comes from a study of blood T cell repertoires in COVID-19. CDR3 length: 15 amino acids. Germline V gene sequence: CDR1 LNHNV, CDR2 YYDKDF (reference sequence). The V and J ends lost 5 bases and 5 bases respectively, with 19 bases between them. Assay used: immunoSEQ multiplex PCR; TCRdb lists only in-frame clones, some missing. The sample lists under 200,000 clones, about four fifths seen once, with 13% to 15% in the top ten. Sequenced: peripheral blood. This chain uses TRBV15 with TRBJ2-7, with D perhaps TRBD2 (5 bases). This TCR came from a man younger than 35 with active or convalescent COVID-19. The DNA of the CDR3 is TGTGCCACCAGCCGCAGTGGACTCGTCGGGGACGAGCAGTACTTC. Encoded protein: CATSRSGLVGDEQYF.